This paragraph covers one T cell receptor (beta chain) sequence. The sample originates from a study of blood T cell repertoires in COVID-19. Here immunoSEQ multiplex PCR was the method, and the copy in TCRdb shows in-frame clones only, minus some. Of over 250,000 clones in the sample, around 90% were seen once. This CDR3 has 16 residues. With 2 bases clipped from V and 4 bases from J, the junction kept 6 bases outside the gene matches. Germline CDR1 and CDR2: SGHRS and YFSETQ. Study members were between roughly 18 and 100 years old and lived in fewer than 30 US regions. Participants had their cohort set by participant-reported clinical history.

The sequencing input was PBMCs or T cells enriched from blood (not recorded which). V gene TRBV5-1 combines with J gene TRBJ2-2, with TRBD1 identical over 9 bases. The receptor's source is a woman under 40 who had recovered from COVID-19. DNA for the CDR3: TGCGCCAGCAGCTTCTTGGACAGGGGAGGCACCGGGGAGCTGTTTTTT. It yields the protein CASSFLDRGGTGELFF.